This record covers a single TCR beta chain. Its antigen is not known. This entry comes from a study of monozygotic twins with inflammatory bowel disease. Broader study findings: No discrimination was achieved between different T cell subtypes.

Germline V gene data show CDR1 as DFQATT and CDR2 as SNEGSKA (reference sequence). The CDR3 length is 14 residues. After re-calling the 5' RACE reads, TCRdb lists one entry per CDR3 protein, DNA absent. The sample is made up of about 160,000 distinct CDR3 sequences, and the top ten hold roughly 2.6% of it. The receptor was derived from a human donor with ulcerative colitis or Crohn's disease, or a healthy co-twin of an affected twin (not recorded which). The sequenced material came from blood. The rearrangement uses TRBV20-1 and TRBJ1-1; TCRdb calls TRBD1, which cannot be checked without DNA. The CDR3 reads CSARGQGSSTEAFF.